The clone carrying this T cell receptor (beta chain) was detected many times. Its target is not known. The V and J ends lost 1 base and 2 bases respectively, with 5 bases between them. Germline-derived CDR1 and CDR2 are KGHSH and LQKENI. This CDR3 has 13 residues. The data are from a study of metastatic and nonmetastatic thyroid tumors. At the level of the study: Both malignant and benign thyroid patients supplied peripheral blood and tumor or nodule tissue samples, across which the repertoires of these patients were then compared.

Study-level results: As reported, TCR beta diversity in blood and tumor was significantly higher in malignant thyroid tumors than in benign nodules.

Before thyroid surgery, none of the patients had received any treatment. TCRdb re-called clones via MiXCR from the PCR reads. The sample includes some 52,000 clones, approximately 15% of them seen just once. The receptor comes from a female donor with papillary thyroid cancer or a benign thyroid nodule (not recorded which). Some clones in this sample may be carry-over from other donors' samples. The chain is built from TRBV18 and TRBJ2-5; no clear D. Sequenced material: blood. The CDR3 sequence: CASSPQLQETQYF. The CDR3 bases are TGTGCCAGCTCACCACAGTTACAAGAGACCCAGTACTTC.